The 16 T cell receptor beta chains presented below share a single source sample, sequenced in a study of T cell repertoires in aging, cancer and after chemotherapy. Multiplex touch-down PCR with TRB-A/B primers amplified rearranged V-D-J TRB sequences. TCRdb redid the calling of the multiplex PCR reads with MiXCR, one entry per CDR3 protein. The table includes approximately 3,000 distinct CDR3 sequences, about 35% detected once. TCR beta rearrangements were amplified from peripheral blood genomic DNA. Source material: blood. The receptors come from a human donor with a solid tumor.

This clonotype turned up a few times. This chain connects TRBV19 to TRBJ1-2; D is undetermined. This CDR3 has 13 amino acids. With 1 base removed from V and 8 bases from J, the gap between germline ends came to 11 bases. Germline V gives CDR1 LNHDA, CDR2 SQIVND (reference sequence). The CDR3 protein is CASSIGAHDGYTF. Here the CDR3 DNA reads TGTGCCAGTAGTATAGGGGCCCATGACGGCTACACCTTC.

Regarding this clonotype: This could be a read error, since a much larger clone is one nucleotide away. The CDR3 does not end in the conserved phenylalanine or tryptophan, so this is likely a read error. CDR3 sequence (DNA): TGTGCCAGCTCCCCAGCGGGAGGGACCTCCTACGAGCAGTACCTC. This gives the protein CASSPAGGTSYEQYL. The chain carries TRBV5-4 and TRBJ2-7; TRBD2 matches 10 bases. The CDR3 has 15 residues. V gave up 7 bases and J gave up 0 bases; unmatched junction bases: 7. Germline V gene sequence: CDR1 SGHNT, CDR2 YYREEE (reference sequence).

This clonotype was seen a few times. This chain uses TRBV19 with TRBJ1-2; D is perhaps TRBD1 (5 bases). In germline, CDR1 is LNHDA, CDR2 SQIVND (reference sequence). Trimming cost V 5 bases and J 4 bases, with 14 bases left between them. The CDR3 is 14 residues long. The DNA for the CDR3 is TGTGCCAGTAGTCCCGACAGAAATCTCTATGGCTACACCTTC. Residues: CASSPDRNLYGYTF.

The rearrangement uses TRBV7-6 and TRBJ2-1; a weak D match, TRBD2 (5 bases). The CDR3 extends over 13 amino acids. CDR1 SGHVS and CDR2 FNYEAQ come from the germline V gene. The V end was cut by 5 bases, the J end by 7 bases, with 12 bases between. CDR3 sequence reads: CASSRTARNEQFF. In nucleotides, the CDR3 is TGTGCCAGCAGCCGGACTGCCCGAAATGAGCAGTTCTTC.

This clonotype was counted a few times. The chain links TRBV18 to TRBJ1-4; 9 bases match TRBD1. This CDR3 comprises 13 residues. Trimming at V came to 6 bases and at J to 8 bases, leaving 4 bases not matched to a gene. Per the germline V gene, CDR1 is KGHSH and CDR2 is LQKENI. This CDR3 reads CASSGGQGEKLFF. DNA of the CDR3: TGTGCCAGCTCGGGCGGACAGGGGGAAAAACTGTTTTTT.

This clonotype has more than one count but fewer than ten. The V gene is TRBV6-2 or TRBV6-3, the J gene TRBJ2-1; D ambiguous. CDR3 length: 16 amino acids. Germline V gene data show CDR1 as MNHEY and CDR2 as SVGEGT. Trimming shortened V by 6 bases and J by 0 bases, and 15 bases separated the two germline ends. The CDR3 loop reads CASSSPSASSYNEQFF. In DNA, the CDR3 is TGTGCCAGCAGCAGCCCTAGTGCAAGCTCCTACAATGAGCAGTTCTTC.

This sequence joins TRBV18 and TRBJ2-7; the D is unclear. CDR1 and CDR2 from the germline V gene are KGHSH and LQKENI. The CDR3 runs to 18 residues. Trimming left V 3 bases short and J 6 bases short, with 27 bases between. The CDR3: CASSPLSSLLPAPGEQYF. CDR3 DNA sequence: TGTGCCAGCTCACCCTTGAGTTCTCTCTTGCCCGCCCCTGGCGAGCAGTACTTC.

The chain is built from TRBV20-1 and TRBJ2-1; maybe TRBD1 (5 bases). V lost 2 bases, J lost 4 bases, and 15 bases lay in between. Germline V CDR1 and CDR2: DFQATT, SNEGSKA (reference sequence). The length of the CDR3 is 15 residues. The DNA of the CDR3 is TGCAGTGCTAGACAATTCGGACAAGATTACAATGAGCAGTTCTTC. Translated, it gives CSARQFGQDYNEQFF.

This clonotype was observed a handful of times. The rearrangement uses TRBV6-6 and TRBJ2-7; D gene unclear. Per the germline V gene, CDR1 is MNHNY and CDR2 is SVGAGI (reference sequence). The V end was cut by 10 bases, the J end by 6 bases, with 16 bases between. This CDR3 has 12 residues. CDR3 loop: CATSTSYLEQYF. The DNA of the CDR3 is TGTGCCACCAGCACCTCGTATCTCGAGCAGTACTTC.

In this sample, this clonotype turned up a few times. The genes are TRBV20-1 and TRBJ2-2; 11 bases are shared with TRBD2. Germline V CDR1 and CDR2: DFQATT, SNEGSKA (reference sequence). Germline trimming cut 5 bases from V and 4 bases from J; bases unmatched to any gene: 3. This CDR3 region has 14 residues. The CDR3 sequence is CSASLAGGTGELFF. The CDR3, as DNA: TGCAGTGCTTCGCTAGCGGGAGGCACCGGGGAGCTGTTTTTT.

The J gene is TRBJ2-1, the V gene TRBV7-2, with 10 positions matching TRBD1. V was pared by 5 bases and J by 5 bases, with 9 bases of the junction left unmatched. The CDR3 covers 16 residues. The V gene's germline CDR1 is SGHTA and CDR2 FQGNSA. For the CDR3, the DNA is TGTGCCAGCAGCCCCGTTAGAGACAGGGGGCACAATGAGCAGTTCTTC. This gives the protein CASSPVRDRGHNEQFF.

The chain links TRBV7-2 to TRBJ2-7; no reliable D call. CDR1 and CDR2 from the germline V gene are SGHTA and FQGNSA. The CDR3 totals 14 residues. Between the trimmed V and J ends, which lost 1 base and 0 bases, there was a span of 7 bases. CDR3 nucleotides: TGTGCCAGCAGCTTAGGACAAGCCTCCTACGAGCAGTACTTC. The encoded protein is CASSLGQASYEQYF.

The rearrangement joins TRBV24-1 to TRBJ1-5; D possibly corresponds to TRBD1 (6 bases). Trimming pared 4 bases from V and 4 bases from J, leaving 10 bases between. Germline V gene lookup returns CDR1 KGHDR and CDR2 SFDVKD. The CDR3 extends over 14 amino acids. The CDR3 DNA follows: TGTGCCACCAGTGAACCCGGACAGAATCAGCCCCAGCATTTT. Its translation is CATSEPGQNQPQHF.

This clonotype was counted a few times. The J gene is TRBJ1-5, the V gene TRBV20-1, with TRBD1 identical over 9 bases. V was pared by 6 bases and J by 7 bases, with 13 bases of the junction left unmatched. This CDR3 region has 15 residues. Germline assignment: CDR1 DFQATT and CDR2 SNEGSKA (reference sequence). The CDR3 reads CSAYPGTGGGQPQHF. DNA of the CDR3: TGCAGTGCATACCCCGGAACAGGGGGCGGGCAGCCCCAGCATTTT.

A few counts support this clonotype. The chain uses TRBV5-6 and TRBJ2-1; 8 bases are shared with TRBD2. Per germline, CDR1 SGHDT and CDR2 YYEEEE. Losses at the gene ends were 2 bases for V and 4 bases for J; bases not matched to a gene: 23. The CDR3 loop spans 21 amino acids. The CDR3 sequence is CASSLVWAGQQHGGEYNEQFF. In DNA form, the CDR3 reads TGTGCCAGCAGCTTAGTTTGGGCAGGGCAACAACACGGGGGGGAGTACAATGAGCAGTTCTTC. Looking up the rest from reference TRBV5-6 and TRBJ2-1 gives the full variable domain: DAGVTQSPTHLIKTRGQQVTLRCSPKSGHDTVSWYQQALGQGPQFIFQYYEEEERQRGNFPDRFSGHQFPNYSSELNVNALLLGDSALYLCASSLVWAGQQHGGEYNEQFFGPGTRLTVL.

The rearrangement links TRBV19 to TRBJ2-7; D tentatively reads TRBD1 or TRBD2 (5 bases each). From germline, CDR1 is LNHDA and CDR2 SQIVND (reference sequence). The CDR3 spans 16 residues. The germline V and J ends were trimmed by 1 base and 2 bases, with 15 bases remaining between them. CDR3 residues: CASSIVAGTTAYEQYF. The CDR3, as DNA: TGTGCCAGTAGTATAGTAGCCGGGACCACAGCCTACGAGCAGTACTTC.